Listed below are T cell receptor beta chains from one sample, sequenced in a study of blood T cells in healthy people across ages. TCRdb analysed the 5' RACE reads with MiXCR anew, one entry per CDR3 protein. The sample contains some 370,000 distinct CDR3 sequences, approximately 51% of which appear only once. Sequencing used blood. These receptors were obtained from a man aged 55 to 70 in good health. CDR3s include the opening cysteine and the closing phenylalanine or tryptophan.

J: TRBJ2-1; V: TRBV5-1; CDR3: CASRFGRTTYNEQFF
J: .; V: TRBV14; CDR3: CASSQSARGLYNEQYF
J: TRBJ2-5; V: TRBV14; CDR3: CASSQGPASGRQETQYF
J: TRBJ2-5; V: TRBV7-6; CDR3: CASRGLGETQYF
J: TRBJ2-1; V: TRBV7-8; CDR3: CASSLSGPGPNNEQFF
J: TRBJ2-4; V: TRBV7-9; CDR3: CASSPNSRTQYF
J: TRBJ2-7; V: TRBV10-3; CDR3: CAIRPPGSSYEQYF
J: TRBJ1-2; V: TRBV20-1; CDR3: CSALDRGPGNNYGYTF
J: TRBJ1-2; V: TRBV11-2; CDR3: CASSLRANYGYTF
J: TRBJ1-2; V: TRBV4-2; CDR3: CASSQDRGGTNYGYTF
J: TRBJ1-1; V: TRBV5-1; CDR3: CASSLLPGKGTEAFF
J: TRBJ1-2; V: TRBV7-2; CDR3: CASSSMTGSYGYTF
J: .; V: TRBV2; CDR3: CASSEATGAYETQYF
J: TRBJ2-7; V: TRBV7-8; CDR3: CASSRPPGPTYEQYF
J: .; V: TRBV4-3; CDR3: CASSQDRVALAYEQYF
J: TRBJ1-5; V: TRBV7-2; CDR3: CASLRDRGQPQHF
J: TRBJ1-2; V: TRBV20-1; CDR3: CSAREGPRGTF